These T cell receptor beta chains were read from a single sample in a study of tumor-infiltrating lymphocytes in primary liver carcinoma. TCRdb re-called the multiplex PCR reads through MiXCR, storing one row per CDR3 protein. The table lists 300,000 to 350,000 distinct CDR3 sequences, less than 75% of them singletons, with about 6% in the top ten. The specimen sequenced was peripheral blood. These receptor sequences come from a man aged 40-49 years with primary liver carcinoma and hepatitis B virus infection. The CDR3 runs from the conserved cysteine through the conserved F or W. The D gene is left open where the match is weak. A row's size may be missing; if present it is once, few, many or a size class.

j_call	clone_size	d_call	v_call	cdr3_nt	cdr3_aa
TRBJ2-1	-	TRBD1	TRBV11-3	TGTGCCAACACCGGACAGGGTGCTGAGCAGTTCTTC	CANTGQGAEQFF
TRBJ2-1	-	TRBD2	TRBV5-1	TGCGCCAGCAGCTCACCAGATAGACTAGCGGGAGGTCTAGGGTACAATGAGCAGTTCTTC	CASSSPDRLAGGLGYNEQFF
TRBJ1-5	-	TRBD1	TRBV30	TGTGCACTGGACAGGGAAGGCAATCAGCCCCAGCATTTT	CALDREGNQPQHF
TRBJ2-2	many	TRBD1	TRBV6-5	TGTGCCAGCAGGGACAGGGGGCTGATCACCGGGGAGCTGTTTTTT	CASRDRGLITGELFF
TRBJ1-5	-	TRBD1	TRBV5-8	TGTGCCAGCAGCTTGCCCCGACAGGGGGCTTATCAGTCCCAGCATTTT	CASSLPRQGAYQSQHF
TRBJ1-5	many	-	TRBV6-5	TGTGCCAGCAGTTACGACAGTAATAGCAATCAGCCCCAGCATTTT	CASSYDSNSNQPQHF
TRBJ2-5	once	TRBD2	TRBV7-9	TGTGCCAGCACCCTCGGGGGAGCGGGAGAAGAGACCCAGTACTTC	CASTLGGAGEETQYF
TRBJ2-2	-	TRBD1	TRBV6-5	TGTGCCAGCAGTCGGACAGGGCGTACCGGGGAGCTGTTTTTT	CASSRTGRTGELFF
TRBJ2-7	-	-	TRBV11-2	TGTGCCAGCAGCCCCCCTTCAGGGGCTAGCGAGCAGTACTTC	CASSPPSGASEQYF
TRBJ2-1	-	-	TRBV6-2/TRBV6-3	TGTGCCAGCAGCAAACTCGGGGGCGAGTCCTACAATGAGCAGTTCTTC	CASSKLGGESYNEQFF
TRBJ2-3	-	TRBD1	TRBV6-1	TGTGCCAGCAGCCCCACAGGGGCAGATATGCAGTATTTT	CASSPTGADMQYF
TRBJ1-1	-	-	TRBV2	TGTGCCAGCAGTGGAGGGATTGAAGCTTTCTTT	CASSGGIEAFF
TRBJ2-2	many	-	TRBV6-2/TRBV6-3	TGTGCCAGCAGTTACAACTTCGGGCAGGCGAACACCGGGGAGCTGTTTTTT	CASSYNFGQANTGELFF
TRBJ2-7	-	-	TRBV29-1	TGCAGCGTCGGGACAAACTACGAGCAGTACTTC	CSVGTNYEQYF
TRBJ2-3	-	TRBD1	TRBV7-9	TGTGCCAGCAGCACCCGACAGGGGGCTATGGGAGATACGCAGTATTTT	CASSTRQGAMGDTQYF
TRBJ2-1	-	TRBD2	TRBV11-2	TGCGCCAGCAGCTCCGTAACGGGAGGTTATGGCAGTGAGCAGTTCTTC	CASSSVTGGYGSEQFF
TRBJ2-2	-	TRBD2	TRBV11-2	TGTGCCAGCAGCTTCATCGGGACTAGCGGGACAACCGGGGAGTTGTTTTTT	CASSFIGTSGTTGELFF
TRBJ2-1	once	-	TRBV5-5	TGTGACAGCAGCTTGTTCTACAATGAGCAGTTCTTC	CDSSLFYNEQFF
TRBJ2-5	many	-	TRBV12-3/TRBV12-4	TGTGCCAGCGGATACGGTCCTGGGACCCAGTACTTC	CASGYGPGTQYF
TRBJ2-1	-	TRBD2	TRBV28	TGTGCCAGCAGTTTTCAAGTAGCGGGAGGGTTAGGAGAGCAGTTCTTC	CASSFQVAGGLGEQFF
TRBJ2-7	-	TRBD1	TRBV6-2/TRBV6-3	TGTGCCAGCAGCGCAAACAGGGGGATCTCGGGTATCGGCTACGAGCAGTACTTC	CASSANRGISGIGYEQYF
TRBJ1-4	-	-	TRBV11-2	TGTGCCAGCAGCTTCGCGAGTTTAGCTGTAAAACTGTTTTTT	CASSFASLAVKLFF
TRBJ2-7	many	-	TRBV6-6	TGTGCCAGCAGGCGGGAACAGGGGATCTCCTACGAGCAGTACTTC	CASRREQGISYEQYF
TRBJ2-5	once	-	TRBV5-1	TGCGCCGGCAGCTTGAAGGGGACAGAGACCCAGTACTTC	CAGSLKGTETQYF
TRBJ1-2	-	TRBD1	TRBV6-1	TGTGCCAGCAGTGAAACAGGGGACTATGGCTACACCTTT	CASSETGDYGYTF
TRBJ1-1	-	-	TRBV5-1	TGCGCCAGCAGCCCATACACCTCCGGTCCCCCGTTCACTGAAGCTTTCTTT	CASSPYTSGPPFTEAFF
TRBJ2-1	-	-	TRBV11-2	TGTGCCAGCAGCTTAGATAGCAGGGAGTACAATGAGCGGTTCTTC	CASSLDSREYNERFF
TRBJ1-2	-	-	TRBV28	TGTGCCAGCAACTTACCCGCAGGTTCTAACTATGGCTACACCTTC	CASNLPAGSNYGYTF
TRBJ2-7	-	-	TRBV5-1	TGCGCCAGCAGCTCCCAGGCTGGGGAGCAGTACTTC	CASSSQAGEQYF
TRBJ2-2	once	-	TRBV11-2	TGTGCCAGCAGCCGGTGGGGCCATATTAACATCGGGGAGCTGTTTTTT	CASSRWGHINIGELFF